The rows below give T cell receptor beta chains drawn from one sample of a study of cytomegalovirus exposure and HLA in healthy donors. The table came from immunoSEQ multiplex PCR; TCRdb's copy has only in-frame clones and leaves some out. The repertoire holds around 91,000 clones, with roughly 78% as singletons. The specimen sequenced was PBMCs. Receptor source: a male donor in good health and CMV-seropositive. CDR3s include the opening cysteine and the closing phenylalanine or tryptophan. A D gene is named only where the DNA matches it firmly. The size field is filled for only some rows; it gives once, few, many or a size class.

TRBD1	TRBV9	-	TRBJ2-7	TGTGCCAGCAGCACCCGGGCCGGGACAGGGGGCTTACCCCCCCACGAGCAGTACTTC	CASSTRAGTGGLPPHEQYF
-	TRBV5-1	once	TRBJ2-1	TGCGCCAGCAGCCCTTCCGGGACTTCCTACAATGAGCAGTTCTTC	CASSPSGTSYNEQFF
-	TRBV20-1	once	TRBJ1-1	TGCAGTGCGGCCGGACAAACTGAAGCTTTCTTT	CSAAGQTEAFF
-	TRBV5-4	-	TRBJ2-1	TGTGCCAGCAGCTCCTGGGCCGACGACTACAATGAGCAGTTCTTC	CASSSWADDYNEQFF
TRBD2	TRBV7-6	-	TRBJ2-3	TGTGCCAGCAGCTTAGGGGGGGGTTGGGATACGCAGTATTTT	CASSLGGGWDTQYF
-	TRBV19	-	TRBJ1-1	TGTGCCAGTAGTTTCGACGGCAGGGAGGGAACTGAAGCTTTCTTT	CASSFDGREGTEAFF
-	TRBV20-1	-	TRBJ2-7	TGCAGTGCTAGAAACACCTACGAGCAGTACTTC	CSARNTYEQYF
-	TRBV5-5	-	TRBJ2-7	TGTGCCAGCAGCCCCGCCATCGAGGCCTACGAGCAGTACTTC	CASSPAIEAYEQYF
-	TRBV2	few	TRBJ1-3	TGTGCCAGCAAGGGGAATTTAGCTGGAAACACCATATATTTT	CASKGNLAGNTIYF
-	TRBV19	-	TRBJ2-3	TGTGCCACCAGGGACAAAAACACAGATACGCAGTATTTT	CATRDKNTDTQYF
TRBD2	TRBV5-6	few	TRBJ2-1	TGTGCCAGCAGCTTGAGTGATTGGGGGGGTTACAATGAGCAGTTCTTC	CASSLSDWGGYNEQFF
TRBD1	TRBV25-1	once	TRBJ2-7	TGTGCCAGCATTAGTACTACAGGGGTTACCGAGCAGTACTTC	CASISTTGVTEQYF
-	TRBV5-1	-	TRBJ2-7	TGCGCCAGCAGCTTGGATCCGGGAACCGAGCAGTACTTC	CASSLDPGTEQYF
TRBD2	TRBV9	-	TRBJ2-7	TGTGCCAGCAGGTCGATGGAGCGGGAGAAGTTCTACGAGCAGTACTTC	CASRSMEREKFYEQYF
TRBD1	TRBV19	few	TRBJ1-5	TGTGCCAGTAAGGCTTGGGGACAGGGTGGCAATCAGCCCCAGCATTTT	CASKAWGQGGNQPQHF
-	TRBV2	-	TRBJ2-1	TGTGCCAGCAGTTTTATGGACAGATACAATGAGCAGTTCTTC	CASSFMDRYNEQFF
-	TRBV5-6	-	TRBJ2-1	TGTGCCAGCAGCGGCCTGGACAGTCCCCCTCACAATGAGCAGTTCTTC	CASSGLDSPPHNEQFF
TRBD1	TRBV6-5	once	TRBJ1-5	TGTGCCAGCAGTCCGACAGGGGTAACGGGTCAGCCCCAGCATTTT	CASSPTGVTGQPQHF
TRBD2	TRBV5-1	-	TRBJ2-7	TGCGCCAGCAGCTTGACTAGCGGGGGCCTCTACGAGCAGTACTTC	CASSLTSGGLYEQYF
TRBD1	TRBV6-6	once	TRBJ1-2	TGTGCCAGCAGGGGGACAGGGGACCGTAACTATGGCTACACCTTC	CASRGTGDRNYGYTF
TRBD1	TRBV19	-	TRBJ1-3	TGTGCCAGTAGCAAGACAGGGGTCGGAAACACCATATATTTT	CASSKTGVGNTIYF
-	TRBV21-1	-	TRBJ2-7	TGTGCCAGCAGCACTTCCTTTGCTGGCCAATCCTACGAGCAGTACTTC	CASSTSFAGQSYEQYF
-	TRBV2	-	TRBJ2-7	TGTGCCAGCAGCGGAGGTTACGAGCAGTACTTC	CASSGGYEQYF
-	TRBV19	-	TRBJ1-1	TGTGCCAGTAGTCCGGCGGGGGGGAGCACTGAAGCTTTCTTT	CASSPAGGSTEAFF
-	TRBV19	-	TRBJ2-1	TGTGCCAGTTCCGTAGGAGACAATGAGCAGTTCTTC	CASSVGDNEQFF
TRBD1	TRBV4-1	-	TRBJ1-2	TGCGCCAGCGGCGGACAGGAGGGGAAATCCCCTAATGGCTACACCTTC	CASGGQEGKSPNGYTF
-	TRBV30	-	TRBJ1-5	TGTGCCTGGGGTTCGGACAACAATCAGCCCCAGCATTTT	CAWGSDNNQPQHF
-	TRBV4-1	-	TRBJ2-7	TGCGCCAGCAGCCAAGATCCCGGGATTCGAGATGAGCAGTACTTC	CASSQDPGIRDEQYF
-	TRBV19	-	TRBJ2-7	TGTGCCAGTAGTATTTCTCCCGTGTACGAGCAGTACTTC	CASSISPVYEQYF
TRBD1	TRBV28	few	TRBJ1-6	TGTGCCAGCAGTTTTGGGACAGGGGGTTCACCCCTCCACTTT	CASSFGTGGSPLHF
-	TRBV28	-	TRBJ1-6	TGTGCCAGCAGTTTAGGGAGCCTCTCCTATAATTCACCCCTCCACTTT	CASSLGSLSYNSPLHF
-	TRBV7-3	-	TRBJ1-2	TGTGCCAGCAGCTCCGAGAACAGATATGGCTACACCTTC	CASSSENRYGYTF
TRBD1	TRBV7-8	-	TRBJ2-3	TGTGCCAGCAGCTTAGCGCATGGGACAGGAGACACAGATACGCAGTATTTT	CASSLAHGTGDTDTQYF
-	TRBV6-1	-	TRBJ2-3	TGTGCCAGCAGTGAGCAGGGGCAAGATACGCAGTATTTT	CASSEQGQDTQYF
TRBD1	TRBV5-6	-	TRBJ2-7	TGTGCCAGCAGATTCCGACAGGGGGCTTACGAGCAGTACTTC	CASRFRQGAYEQYF
-	TRBV10-3	-	TRBJ2-5	TGTGCCATCACTCCGGAGGGCCGTTTGGAGACCCAGTACTTC	CAITPEGRLETQYF
-	TRBV7-6	-	TRBJ1-2	TGTGCCAGCAGCTTAGTTTCGGGGGAAGGCTACACCTTC	CASSLVSGEGYTF
TRBD2	TRBV7-8	-	TRBJ2-5	TGTGCCTCATGCGAACTCGGGGGGGTGGAGGAGACCCAGTACTTC	CASCELGGVEETQYF
TRBD2	TRBV28	-	TRBJ2-3	TGTGCCAGCAGTTTATTAGGCGGGAGCCGCACAGATACGCAGTATTTT	CASSLLGGSRTDTQYF
-	TRBV27	-	TRBJ1-5	TGTGCCAGCAGTTTATCTTCGGGGAGCAATCAGCCCCAGCATTTT	CASSLSSGSNQPQHF
TRBD2	TRBV19	-	TRBJ2-7	TGTGCCAGTAGTATCGGGGGGACGGACGAGCAGTACTTC	CASSIGGTDEQYF
TRBD1	TRBV7-9	-	TRBJ2-7	TGTGCCAGCAGCCCGCCGACAGGGGGCGCGAAGTACGAGCAGTACTTC	CASSPPTGGAKYEQYF
-	TRBV5-1	-	TRBJ2-1	TGCGCCAGCAGCTTGGGACAGTGGGACTCCTACAATGAGCAGTTCTTC	CASSLGQWDSYNEQFF
TRBD1	TRBV6-5	few	TRBJ2-7	TGTGCCAGCCACGACGGGACAGGGAGTCACGAGCAGTACTTC	CASHDGTGSHEQYF